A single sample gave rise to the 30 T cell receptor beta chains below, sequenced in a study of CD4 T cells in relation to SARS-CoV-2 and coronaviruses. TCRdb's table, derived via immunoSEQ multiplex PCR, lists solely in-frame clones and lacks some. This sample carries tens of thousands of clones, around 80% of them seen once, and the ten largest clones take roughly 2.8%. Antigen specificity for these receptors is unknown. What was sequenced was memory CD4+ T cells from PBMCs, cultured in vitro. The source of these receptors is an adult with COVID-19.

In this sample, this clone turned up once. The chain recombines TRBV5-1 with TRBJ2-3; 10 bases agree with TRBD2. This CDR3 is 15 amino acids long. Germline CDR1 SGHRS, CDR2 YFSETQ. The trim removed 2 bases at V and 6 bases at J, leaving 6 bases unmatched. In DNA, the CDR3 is TGCGCCAGCAGCTTAAGCGGGAGGGCCACGGATACGCAGTATTTT. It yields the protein CASSLSGRATDTQYF.

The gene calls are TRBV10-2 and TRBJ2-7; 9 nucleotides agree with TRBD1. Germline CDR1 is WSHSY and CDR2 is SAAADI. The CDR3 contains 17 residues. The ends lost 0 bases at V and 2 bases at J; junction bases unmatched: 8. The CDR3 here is CASSESNGQGRAYEQYF. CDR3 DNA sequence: TGCGCCAGCAGTGAGTCGAATGGACAGGGGAGAGCCTACGAGCAGTACTTC.

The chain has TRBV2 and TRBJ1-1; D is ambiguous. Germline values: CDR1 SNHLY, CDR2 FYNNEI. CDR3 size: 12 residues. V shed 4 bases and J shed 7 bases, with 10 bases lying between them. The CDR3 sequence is CASSVSLGEAFF. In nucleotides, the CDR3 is TGTGCCAGCAGTGTTTCTCTCGGTGAAGCTTTCTTT.

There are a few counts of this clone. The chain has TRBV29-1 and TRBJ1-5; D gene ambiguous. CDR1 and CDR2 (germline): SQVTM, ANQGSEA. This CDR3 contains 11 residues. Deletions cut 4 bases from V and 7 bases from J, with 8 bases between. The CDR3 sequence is CSVGTEQPQHF. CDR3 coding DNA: TGCAGCGTTGGTACAGAACAGCCCCAGCATTTT.

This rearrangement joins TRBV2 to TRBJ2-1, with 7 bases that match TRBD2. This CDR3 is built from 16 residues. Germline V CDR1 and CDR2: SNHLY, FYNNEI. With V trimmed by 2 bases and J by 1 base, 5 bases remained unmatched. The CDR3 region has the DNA TGTGCCAGCAGTGAACATCAAGCGGGGTCCTACAATGAGCAGTTCTTC. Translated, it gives CASSEHQAGSYNEQFF.

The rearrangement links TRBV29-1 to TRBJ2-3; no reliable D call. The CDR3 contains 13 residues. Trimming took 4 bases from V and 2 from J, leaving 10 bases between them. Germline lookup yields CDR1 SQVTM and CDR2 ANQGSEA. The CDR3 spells CSVVRRNTDTQYF. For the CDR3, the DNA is TGCAGCGTTGTACGGCGGAACACAGATACGCAGTATTTT.

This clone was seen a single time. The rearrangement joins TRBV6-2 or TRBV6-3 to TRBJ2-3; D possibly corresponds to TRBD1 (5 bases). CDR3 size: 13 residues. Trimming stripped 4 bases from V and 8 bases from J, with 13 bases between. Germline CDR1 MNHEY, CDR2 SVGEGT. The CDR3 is CASSFQGHRTQYF. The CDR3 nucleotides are TGTGCCAGCAGTTTCCAAGGACATCGTACGCAGTATTTT.

The CDR3 sequence: CASSYSRERETQYF. CDR3 bases: TGTGCCAGCAGTTACTCGAGGGAGAGGGAGACCCAGTACTTC. This chain joins TRBV6-5 and TRBJ2-5; the D gene is possibly TRBD2 (5 bases). The CDR3 spans 14 residues. The germline V gene encodes CDR1 MNHEY and CDR2 SVGAGI. V was pared by 0 bases and J by 5 bases, with 10 bases between.

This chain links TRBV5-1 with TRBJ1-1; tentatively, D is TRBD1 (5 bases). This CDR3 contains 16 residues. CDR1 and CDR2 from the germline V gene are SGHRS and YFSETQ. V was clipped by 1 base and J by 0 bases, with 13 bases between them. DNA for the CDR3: TGCGCCAGCAGCTTGTTTCAGGGCGTGTTGAACACTGAAGCTTTCTTT. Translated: CASSLFQGVLNTEAFF.

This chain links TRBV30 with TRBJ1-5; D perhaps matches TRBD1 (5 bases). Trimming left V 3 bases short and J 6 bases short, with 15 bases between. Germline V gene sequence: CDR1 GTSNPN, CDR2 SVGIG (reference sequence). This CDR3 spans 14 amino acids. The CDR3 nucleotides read TGTGCCTGGAGAGCACAGGTCGCGGGTCAGCCCCAGCATTTT. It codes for CAWRAQVAGQPQHF.

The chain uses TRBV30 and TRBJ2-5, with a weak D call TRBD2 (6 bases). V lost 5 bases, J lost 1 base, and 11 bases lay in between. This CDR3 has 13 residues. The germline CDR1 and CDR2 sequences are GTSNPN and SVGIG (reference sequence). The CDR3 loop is CAWGGGLQETQYF. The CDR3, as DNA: TGTGCCTGGGGGGGAGGCCTCCAAGAGACCCAGTACTTC.

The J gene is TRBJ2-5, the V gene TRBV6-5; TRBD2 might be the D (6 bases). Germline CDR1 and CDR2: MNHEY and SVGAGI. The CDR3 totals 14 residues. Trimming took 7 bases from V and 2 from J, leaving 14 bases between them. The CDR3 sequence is CASTQLGRQETQYF. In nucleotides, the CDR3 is TGTGCCAGCACCCAGCTCGGGAGACAAGAGACCCAGTACTTC.

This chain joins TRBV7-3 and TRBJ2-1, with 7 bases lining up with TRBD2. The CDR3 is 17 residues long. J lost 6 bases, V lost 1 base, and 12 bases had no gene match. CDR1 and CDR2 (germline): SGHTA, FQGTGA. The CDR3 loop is CASSLIGYWPGGNEQFF. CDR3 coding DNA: TGTGCCAGCAGCTTAATCGGTTACTGGCCGGGGGGCAATGAGCAGTTCTTC.

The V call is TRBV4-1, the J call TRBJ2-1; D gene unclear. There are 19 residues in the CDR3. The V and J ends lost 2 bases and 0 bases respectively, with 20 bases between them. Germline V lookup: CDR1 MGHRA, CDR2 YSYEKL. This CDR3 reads CASSQPPPVRKSSYNEQFF. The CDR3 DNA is TGCGCCAGCAGCCAACCCCCCCCTGTGCGGAAGAGCTCCTACAATGAGCAGTTCTTC.

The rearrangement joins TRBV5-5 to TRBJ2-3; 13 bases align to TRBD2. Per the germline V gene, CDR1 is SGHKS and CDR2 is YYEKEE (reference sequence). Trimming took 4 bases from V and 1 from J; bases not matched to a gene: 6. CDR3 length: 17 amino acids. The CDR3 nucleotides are TGTGCCAGCAGCAGAGGACTAGCGGGAGATGGCACAGATACGCAGTATTTT. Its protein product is CASSRGLAGDGTDTQYF.

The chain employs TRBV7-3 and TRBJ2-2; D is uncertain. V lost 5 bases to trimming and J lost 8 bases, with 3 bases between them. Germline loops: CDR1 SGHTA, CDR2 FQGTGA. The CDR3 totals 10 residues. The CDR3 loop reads CASSIGELFF. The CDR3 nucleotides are TGTGCCAGCAGCATAGGGGAGCTGTTTTTT.

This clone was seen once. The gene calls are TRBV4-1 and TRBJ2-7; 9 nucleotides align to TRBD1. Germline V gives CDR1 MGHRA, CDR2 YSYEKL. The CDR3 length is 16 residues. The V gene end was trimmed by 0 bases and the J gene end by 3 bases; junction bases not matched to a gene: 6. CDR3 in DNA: TGCGCCAGCAGCCAAGAGCGGACAGGGGTCTTCTACGAGCAGTACTTC. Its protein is CASSQERTGVFYEQYF.

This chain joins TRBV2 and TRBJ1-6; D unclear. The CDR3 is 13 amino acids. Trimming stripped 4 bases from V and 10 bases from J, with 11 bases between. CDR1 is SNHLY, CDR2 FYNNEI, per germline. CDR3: CASSGPVGSPLHF. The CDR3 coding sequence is TGTGCCAGCAGTGGACCCGTGGGATCACCCCTCCACTTT.

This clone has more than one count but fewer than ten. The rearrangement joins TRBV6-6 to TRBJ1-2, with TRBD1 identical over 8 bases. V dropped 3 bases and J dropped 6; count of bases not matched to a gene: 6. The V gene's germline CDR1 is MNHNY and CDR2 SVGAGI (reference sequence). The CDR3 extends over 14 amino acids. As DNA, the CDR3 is TGTGCCAGCAGTTATAATCAGGGGGCGGATGGCTACACCTTC. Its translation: CASSYNQGADGYTF.

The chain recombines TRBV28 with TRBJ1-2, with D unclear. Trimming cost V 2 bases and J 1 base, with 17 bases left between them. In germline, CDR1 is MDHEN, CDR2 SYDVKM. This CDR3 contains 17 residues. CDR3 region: CASSLNVRQTFNYGYTF. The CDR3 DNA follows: TGTGCCAGCAGTTTAAATGTTCGGCAGACTTTTAACTATGGCTACACCTTC.

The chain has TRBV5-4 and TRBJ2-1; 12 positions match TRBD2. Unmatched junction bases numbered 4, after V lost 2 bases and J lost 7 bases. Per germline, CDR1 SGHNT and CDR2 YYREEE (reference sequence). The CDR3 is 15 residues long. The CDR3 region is CASSFRLAGANEQFF. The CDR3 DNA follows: TGTGCCAGCAGCTTCCGACTAGCGGGGGCAAATGAGCAGTTCTTC.

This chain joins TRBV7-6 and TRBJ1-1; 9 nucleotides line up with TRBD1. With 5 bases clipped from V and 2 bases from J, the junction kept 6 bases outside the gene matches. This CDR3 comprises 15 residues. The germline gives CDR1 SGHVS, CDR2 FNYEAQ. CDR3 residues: CASSDIQGANTEAFF. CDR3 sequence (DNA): TGTGCCAGCAGCGATATACAGGGGGCAAACACTGAAGCTTTCTTT.

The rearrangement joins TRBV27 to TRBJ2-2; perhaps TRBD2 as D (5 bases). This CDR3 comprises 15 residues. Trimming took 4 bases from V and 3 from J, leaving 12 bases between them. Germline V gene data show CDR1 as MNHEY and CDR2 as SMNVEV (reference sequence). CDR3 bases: TGTGCCAGCAGTTCCGGCGGGTCTTACACCGGGGAGCTGTTTTTT. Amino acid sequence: CASSSGGSYTGELFF.

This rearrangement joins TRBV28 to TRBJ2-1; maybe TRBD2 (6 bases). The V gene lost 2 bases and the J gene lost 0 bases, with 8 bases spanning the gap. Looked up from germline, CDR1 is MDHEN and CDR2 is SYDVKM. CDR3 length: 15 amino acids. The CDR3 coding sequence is TGTGCCAGCAGTTTACGACTAGGCTCCTACAATGAGCAGTTCTTC. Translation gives CASSLRLGSYNEQFF.

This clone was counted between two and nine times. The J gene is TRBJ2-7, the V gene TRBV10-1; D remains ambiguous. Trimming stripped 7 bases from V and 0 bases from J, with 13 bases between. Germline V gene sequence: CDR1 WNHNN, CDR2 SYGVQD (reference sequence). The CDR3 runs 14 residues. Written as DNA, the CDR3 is TGCGCCAGCATTCCTACACAGAGCTCCTACGAGCAGTACTTC. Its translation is CASIPTQSSYEQYF.

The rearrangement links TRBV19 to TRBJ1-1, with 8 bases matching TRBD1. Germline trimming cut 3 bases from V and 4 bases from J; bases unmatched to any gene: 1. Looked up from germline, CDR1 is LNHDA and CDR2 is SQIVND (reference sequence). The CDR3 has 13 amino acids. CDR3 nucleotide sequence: TGTGCCAGTAGTATCACAGGGGGCACTGAAGCTTTCTTT. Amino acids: CASSITGGTEAFF. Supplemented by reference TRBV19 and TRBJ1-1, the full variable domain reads DGGITQSPKYLFRKEGQNVTLSCEQNLNHDAMYWYRQDPGQGLRLIYYSQIVNDFQKGDIAEGYSVSREKKESFPLTVTSAQKNPTAFYLCASSITGGTEAFFGQGTRLTVV.

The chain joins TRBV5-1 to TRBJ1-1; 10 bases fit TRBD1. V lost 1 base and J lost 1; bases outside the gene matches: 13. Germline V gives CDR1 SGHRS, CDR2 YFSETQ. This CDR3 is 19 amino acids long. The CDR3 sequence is CASSLSTWGTGEKNTEAFF. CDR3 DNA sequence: TGCGCCAGCAGCTTGTCAACCTGGGGGACAGGGGAAAAGAACACTGAAGCTTTCTTT.

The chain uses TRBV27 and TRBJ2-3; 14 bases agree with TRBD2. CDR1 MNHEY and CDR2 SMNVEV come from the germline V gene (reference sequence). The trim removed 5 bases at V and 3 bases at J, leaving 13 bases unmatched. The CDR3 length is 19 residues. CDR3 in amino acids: CASSRLAGGLYDPTDTQYF. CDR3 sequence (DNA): TGTGCCAGCAGTCGACTAGCGGGAGGGCTCTATGACCCTACAGATACGCAGTATTTT.

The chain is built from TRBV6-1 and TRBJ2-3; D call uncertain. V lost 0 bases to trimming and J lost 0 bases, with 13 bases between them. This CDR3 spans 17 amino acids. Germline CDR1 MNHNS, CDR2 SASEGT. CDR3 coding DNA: TGTGCCAGCAGTGAAGCTTTGGGCACCACTAGCACAGATACGCAGTATTTT. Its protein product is CASSEALGTTSTDTQYF.

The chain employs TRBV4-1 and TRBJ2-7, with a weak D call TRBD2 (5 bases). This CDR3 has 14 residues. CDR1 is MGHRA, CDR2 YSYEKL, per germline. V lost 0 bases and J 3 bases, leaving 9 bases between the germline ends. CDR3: CASSQELDLYEQYF. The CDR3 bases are TGCGCCAGCAGCCAAGAACTAGATCTCTACGAGCAGTACTTC.